This note documents a single T cell receptor (beta chain) sequence. This clone's antigen is unknown. No qualities accompany the bases; no much larger clone lies one base away. Measured from the cysteine to the phenylalanine, the CDR3 is 15 residues long. Only CDR3 DNA is held: 45 bases, read in frame from base 1. The germline V gene (reference sequence) sets CDR1 to MNHNY and CDR2 to SVGAGI. At the junction V is shortened by 6 bases and J by 3 bases, with 15 bases in between. TCRbeta CDR3 regions were amplified from genomic DNA using the immunoSEQ Assay, a bias-controlled multiplex PCR. For the original study's pipeline: Nucleated cell counts per sample were estimated from amplification of reference gene primers within the assay. To quantify the absolute abundance of each unique TCRbeta CDR3 rearrangement, sequence reads were collapsed and filtered. For each sample, productive Simpson clonality was calculated by taking the square root of Simpson's diversity index across productive rearrangements. The source is immuneACCESS, and TCRdb retained only in-frame sequences with V and J called. Part of the clones is not carried over; for the studies checked, unresolved V genes explain less than half of this, and the remainder is unexplained. The V and J calls and clone size come from that table; D and trimming were worked out from the DNA. This sample comprises 62,000 or so clones, 85% to 90% of them detected only once. The top ten clonotypes cover 7% to 10% of the sample.

Each collaborating institution followed its own protocols to collect whole blood in K2EDTA tubes. For TCRbeta analysis, collaborators shipped samples as frozen whole blood, isolated PBMCs, or DNA extracted from either of those sample types. This sample is part of a study of blood T cell repertoires in COVID-19 (dated by TCRdb to the early 2020s). Turning to the overall study: Samples covering the acute and convalescent phases of COVID-19 were provided by collaborators in the United States, Italy and Spain. The repertoires were released in a freely available public database intended as a resource for research on the immune response to SARS-CoV-2. Where HLA class I and class II types were available, the types were taken from metadata supplied by the sample provider, not from assay-based typing. Samples came from the ongoing ImmuneRACE study (first 160 participants) plus 1,254 subjects from 6 global collaborators. Deeply sampled blood TCRbeta repertoires from subjects exposed to, actively infected with, or recovered from COVID-19 were included in the dataset. A de-identified subject ID, COVID-19 status, age in years and sex were almost always included in the sample metadata. The prospective study material was composed of cDNA or gDNA derived from T cells, B-cell-depleted T cells, or PBMCs. Results and caveats for the whole study, not just this receptor: The amount of clinical and demographic metadata varied by source and participant and was provided uncurated.

Recombination linked TRBV6-6 to TRBJ1-5, with the D gene too uncertain to name. The clonotype was recovered from a middle-aged man with active COVID-19. The sequencing input was peripheral blood. This receptor carries the CDR3 CASRRPEASNQPQHF. The nucleotide sequence is TGTGCCAGCAGGAGACCGGAGGCGTCCAATCAGCCCCAGCATTTT.